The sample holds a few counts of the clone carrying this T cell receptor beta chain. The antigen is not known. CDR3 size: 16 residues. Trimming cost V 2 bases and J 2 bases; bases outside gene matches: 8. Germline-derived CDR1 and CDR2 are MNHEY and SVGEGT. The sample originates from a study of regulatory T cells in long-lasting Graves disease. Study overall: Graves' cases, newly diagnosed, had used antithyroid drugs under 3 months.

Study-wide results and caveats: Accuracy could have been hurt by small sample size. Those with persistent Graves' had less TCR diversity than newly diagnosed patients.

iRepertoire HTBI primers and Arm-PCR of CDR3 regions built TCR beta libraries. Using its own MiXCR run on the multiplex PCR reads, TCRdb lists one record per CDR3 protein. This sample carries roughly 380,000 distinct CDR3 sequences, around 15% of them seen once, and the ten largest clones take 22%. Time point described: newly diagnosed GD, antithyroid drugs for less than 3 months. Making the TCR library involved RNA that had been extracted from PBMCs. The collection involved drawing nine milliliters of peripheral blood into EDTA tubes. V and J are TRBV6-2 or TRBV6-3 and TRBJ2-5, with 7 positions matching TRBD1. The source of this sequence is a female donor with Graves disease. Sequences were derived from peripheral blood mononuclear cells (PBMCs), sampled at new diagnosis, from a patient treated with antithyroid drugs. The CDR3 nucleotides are TGTGCCAGCAGTTACGGGGATCCGGGACAGCAAGAGACCCAGTACTTC. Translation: CASSYGDPGQQETQYF.